Listed below are T cell receptor beta chains from one sample, sequenced in a study of blood T cell repertoires in COVID-19. Produced via immunoSEQ multiplex PCR; TCRdb's table is partial and in-frame only. Among approximately 320,000 clones listed, approximately 85% were seen once. The sequenced sample consisted of peripheral blood. The receptors derive from a human donor in a cohort sampled during active COVID-19. Both conserved end residues are part of each CDR3. The D gene is left open where the match is weak. The size entry is marked missing in some rows and otherwise reads once, few, many or a size class.

>TRBV7-8|TRBJ1-5|-|-
TGTGCCAGCAGCCTATACAGGTATCAGCCCCAGCATTTT
CASSLYRYQPQHF
>TRBV30|TRBJ1-1|-|-
TGTGCCTGGAGTCCATTCCCGGGGGAAGCTTTCTTT
CAWSPFPGEAFF
>TRBV19|TRBJ1-5|-|-
TGTGCCAGTAGCGACAGGACCAATCAGCCCCAGCATTTT
CASSDRTNQPQHF
>TRBV24-1|TRBJ1-1|-|-
TGTGCCACCGAAGGAGAAATGAACACTGAAGCTTTCTTT
CATEGEMNTEAFF
>TRBV24-1|TRBJ2-3|-|-
TGTGCCACCAGAACCGGGATCACAGATACGCAGTATTTT
CATRTGITDTQYF
>TRBV7-8|TRBJ1-2|-|-
TGTGCCAGCAGCCCGACAAATGCTAACTATGGCTACACCTTC
CASSPTNANYGYTF
>TRBV3-1/TRBV3-2|TRBJ2-7|-|-
TGTGCCAGCAGCAAAGGACTGTTCGCCTCCTACGAGCAGTACTTC
CASSKGLFASYEQYF
>TRBV14|TRBJ1-1|-|-
TGTGCCAGCAGCCAAGATAGCGCCAGATGGAACACTGAAGCTTTCTTT
CASSQDSARWNTEAFF
>TRBV12-3/TRBV12-4|TRBJ1-1|-|-
TGTGCCAGCAGTCTTAGACAGTCAGGTGAAGCTTTCTTT
CASSLRQSGEAFF
>TRBV7-9|TRBJ2-1|-|-
TGTGCCAGCAGCTCCGAAAGCGCTCGCGATGAGCAGTTCTTC
CASSSESARDEQFF
>TRBV6-1|TRBJ1-5|-|-
TGTGCCAGCAGCGAAGTTACAGGGTACCCCCTCAATCAGCCCCAGCATTTT
CASSEVTGYPLNQPQHF
>TRBV24-1|TRBJ2-1|-|TRBD2
TGTGCCACCAGTGTTCGACGGGGGGGCTTACATGAGCAGTTCTTC
CATSVRRGGLHEQFF
>TRBV19|TRBJ1-3|-|-
TGTGCCAGTAGTCCGAGAACAGGGACTGGAAACACCATATATTTT
CASSPRTGTGNTIYF
>TRBV12-5|TRBJ1-5|once|-
TGTGCTAGTGGTCGATCGGAATTTCAACGACGGGGCAATCAGCCCCAGCATTTT
CASGRSEFQRRGNQPQHF
>TRBV19|TRBJ1-2|-|-
TGTGCCAGTAAGAGCGGCAGGAGGATCTTTGGCTACACCTTC
CASKSGRRIFGYTF
>TRBV18|TRBJ2-3|-|-
TGTGCCAGCTCATCGGGCACAGATACGCAGTATTTT
CASSSGTDTQYF